This T cell receptor (beta chain) was found in a study of tumor-infiltrating lymphocytes in primary liver carcinoma. This clonotype was counted between two and nine times. Germline V gene sequence: CDR1 PRHDT, CDR2 FYEKMQ (reference sequence). With 6 bases clipped from V and 4 bases from J, the junction kept 4 bases outside the gene matches. This CDR3 comprises 13 residues. Bulk tissue was left unsorted, and RNA and DNA were co-extracted from roughly 20-30 mg of it. The investigators made TCR beta cDNA from around 530 ng total RNA, using a constant-region primer. ARM-PCR was slightly modified, and three nested multiplex PCR rounds with it gave rise to the TCR beta libraries. Running 9 to 10 cycles apiece, the first two PCR rounds relied on TRBV1-TRBV30 forward primers together with a C-beta reverse primer. MiXCR, applied by TCRdb to the multiplex PCR reads, yields one record per CDR3 protein. The data show around 78,000 distinct CDR3 sequences, with 70% to 75% seen just once and roughly an eighth held by the top ten.

The material sequenced was liver tumor tissue from sampling region 4. As to subset: tumor region T4, right-lateral pole. The chain has TRBV13 and TRBJ2-5, with 8 bases fitting TRBD1. The receptor comes from a woman aged 55-70 years with primary liver carcinoma and hepatitis B virus infection. The CDR3 nucleotides read TGTGCCAGCAGAAGGACAGGGAGAGAGACCCAGTACTTC. Translated: CASRRTGRETQYF.